These 9 T cell receptor beta chains were all obtained from the same sample, sequenced in a study of OX40 agonist ivuxolimab in advanced cancers. Using immunoSEQ multiplex PCR, the repertoire was profiled, and TCRdb retains in-frame clones only, with some absent. The sample records approximately 100,000 clones, around nine tenths being singletons. Sequencing used CD4+ or CD8+ T cells sorted from blood, obtained in a trial of the OX40 agonist ivuxolimab. These receptors originate from an adult with an advanced solid tumor such as melanoma, head and neck, liver or kidney cancer.

The gene calls are TRBV19 and TRBJ1-2; TRBD1 is a possible D gene (6 bases). CDR3 length equals 13 residues. CDR1 LNHDA and CDR2 SQIVND come from the germline V gene (reference sequence). Trimming took off 1 base at V and 7 bases at J, with 10 bases between the two ends. CDR3 coding DNA: TGTGCCAGTAGTATAGCTGGGGGCGGTGGCTACACCTTC. This sequence encodes CASSIAGGGGYTF.

The chain combines TRBV13 with TRBJ1-3, with a weak D call TRBD1 (5 bases). The CDR3 consists of 14 residues. Per the germline V gene, CDR1 is PRHDT and CDR2 is FYEKMQ (reference sequence). V dropped 5 bases and J dropped 1 base, with 9 bases sitting between them. CDR3 amino acids: CASSRRESGNTIYF. DNA of the CDR3: TGTGCCAGCAGCCGCAGGGAATCTGGAAACACCATATATTTT. Based on the CDR3 plus reference TRBV13 and TRBJ1-3, the full variable domain is AAGVIQSPRHLIKEKRETATLKCYPIPRHDTVYWYQQGPGQDPQFLISFYEKMQSDKGSIPDRFSAQQFSDYHSELNMSSLELGDSALYFCASSRRESGNTIYFGEGSWLTVV.

V and J are TRBV4-1 and TRBJ2-2; no firm D call. The CDR3 has 16 amino acids. The V end was cut by 0 bases, the J end by 1 base, with 9 bases between. CDR1 is MGHRA, CDR2 YSYEKL, per germline. CDR3 sequence: CASSQDRRENTGELFF. Here the CDR3 DNA reads TGCGCCAGCAGCCAAGATAGGAGAGAGAACACCGGGGAGCTGTTTTTT.

J is TRBJ2-3 and V is TRBV7-9; 11 positions match TRBD2. Looked up from germline, CDR1 is SEHNR and CDR2 is FQNEAQ (reference sequence). The CDR3 is 16 amino acids. The ends lost 1 base at V and 7 bases at J; junction bases unmatched: 7. The CDR3 bases are TGTGCCAGCAGCTTAGTCTTAGCGGGGGGGCGGAATACGCAGTATTTT. It codes for CASSLVLAGGRNTQYF.

This chain joins TRBV4-3 and TRBJ1-6; D call uncertain. V was shortened by 10 bases and J by 0 bases, with 13 bases between the two germline ends. This CDR3 is built from 15 residues. In germline, CDR1 is LGHNA, CDR2 YSLEER. The CDR3 DNA reads as TGCGCCACTTCGCTCGGCAGCTCCTATAATTCACCCCTCCACTTT. Its protein product is CATSLGSSYNSPLHF.

The CDR3 DNA sequence: TGTGCCAGCAGCGGGGACAGGGGCTATGGCTACACCTTC. Translating gives CASSGDRGYGYTF. J is TRBJ1-2 and V is TRBV6-1, with 10 bases aligning to TRBD1. Losses at the gene ends were 6 bases for V and 4 bases for J; bases not matched to a gene: 2. Germline CDR1 MNHNS, CDR2 SASEGT. CDR3 length: 13 amino acids.

V gene TRBV29-1 combines with J gene TRBJ2-2; the D call may be TRBD1 or TRBD2 (5 bases each). V was clipped by 5 bases and J by 0 bases, with 10 bases between them. From germline, CDR1 is SQVTM and CDR2 ANQGSEA. The CDR3 is made up of 14 amino acids. CDR3 amino acids: CSVSGGANTGELFF. DNA of the CDR3: TGCAGCGTTAGTGGGGGAGCGAACACCGGGGAGCTGTTTTTT.

This sequence joins TRBV20-1 and TRBJ2-1, with D unclear. In germline, CDR1 is DFQATT, CDR2 SNEGSKA (reference sequence). The CDR3 runs 11 residues. The germline V and J ends were trimmed by 4 bases and 7 bases, with 8 bases remaining between them. The CDR3 sequence is CSAIIWNEQFF. For the CDR3, the DNA is TGCAGTGCTATAATCTGGAATGAGCAGTTCTTC.

The rearrangement links TRBV19 to TRBJ2-5; D gene unclear. Trimming pared 3 bases from V and 9 bases from J, leaving 20 bases between. This CDR3 has 15 amino acids. Germline V gene sequence: CDR1 LNHDA, CDR2 SQIVND (reference sequence). The chain's CDR3 is CASSIHPDPEVAQYF. CDR3 DNA: TGTGCCAGTAGTATCCATCCCGATCCTGAAGTGGCCCAGTACTTC. The full variable domain, completed using reference TRBV19 and TRBJ2-5, is DGGITQSPKYLFRKEGQNVTLSCEQNLNHDAMYWYRQDPGQGLRLIYYSQIVNDFQKGDIAEGYSVSREKKESFPLTVTSAQKNPTAFYLCASSIHPDPEVAQYFGPGTRLLVL.